The 29 T cell receptor beta chains below all came from one sample that was sequenced in a study of T cell responses to AZD1222 COVID-19 vaccine. Profiling relied on immunoSEQ multiplex PCR, and the TCRdb table lists in-frame clones only, not all of them. The table lists approximately 300,000 clones, roughly 93% of them singletons. The source material was peripheral blood, sampled 28 days after the second AZD1222 dose. These receptors were collected from an adult who received the AZD1222 COVID-19 vaccine.

This clone was seen a single time. The chain couples TRBV11-2 to TRBJ2-7; 7 positions agree with TRBD1. The germline V gene has CDR1 SGHAT and CDR2 FQNNGV. The length of the CDR3 is 14 residues. Germline trimming cut 4 bases from V and 2 bases from J; bases unmatched to any gene: 5. CDR3 bases: TGTGCCAGCAGCTCCCGACAGGGACCCTACGAGCAGTACTTC. It yields the protein CASSSRQGPYEQYF.

The chain couples TRBV2 to TRBJ1-1; 8 nucleotides match TRBD1. V was clipped by 6 bases and J by 6 bases; unmatched bases: 6. The CDR3 totals 13 residues. CDR1 SNHLY and CDR2 FYNNEI come from the germline V gene. CDR3 DNA: TGTGCCAGCAGCCGTCCGGGACAGGCTGAAGCTTTCTTT. Amino acid sequence: CASSRPGQAEAFF.

This clone was counted a few times. The chain combines TRBV4-1 with TRBJ2-5, with a tentative D call TRBD2 (7 bases). V was cut by 4 bases and J by 9 bases, with 21 bases left in between. Per the germline V gene, CDR1 is MGHRA and CDR2 is YSYEKL. The CDR3 is made up of 15 amino acids. The CDR3 DNA is TGCGCCAGCAGCCCCGGGGGGCAGGCCCAAAGTGCCCAGTACTTC. It translates to CASSPGGQAQSAQYF.

The V gene is TRBV5-1, the J gene TRBJ1-1; D is possibly TRBD1 (6 bases). This CDR3 is 16 amino acids long. V lost 0 bases, J lost 1 base, and 13 bases lay in between. Germline assignment: CDR1 SGHRS and CDR2 YFSETQ. CDR3 residues: CASSLEGQGTNTEAFF. The CDR3 DNA reads as TGCGCCAGCAGCTTGGAGGGTCAGGGGACGAACACTGAAGCTTTCTTT.

The rearrangement links TRBV9 to TRBJ1-4; D is uncertain. CDR3 length: 16 residues. Germline V gene data show CDR1 as SGDLS and CDR2 as YYNGEE. Between the trimmed V and J ends, which lost 3 bases and 5 bases, there was a span of 17 bases. In nucleotides, the CDR3 is TGTGCCAGCAGCGCACTCGGAAGGGCGGAGAATGAAAAACTGTTTTTT. It codes for CASSALGRAENEKLFF.

CDR3 sequence reads: CASSSYRDRAYGYTF. Here the CDR3 DNA reads TGTGCCAGCAGTTCCTACCGGGACAGGGCCTATGGCTACACCTTC. The chain uses TRBV27 and TRBJ1-2; 9 bases agree with TRBD1. Germline CDR1 is MNHEY and CDR2 is SMNVEV (reference sequence). The CDR3 runs to 15 residues. J gave up 4 bases and V 4 bases, and 7 bases lay outside the gene matches.

This chain connects TRBV7-9 to TRBJ1-2; D is perhaps TRBD1 (6 bases). Per germline, CDR1 SEHNR and CDR2 FQNEAQ (reference sequence). This CDR3 spans 14 amino acids. The V and J ends lost 5 bases and 4 bases respectively, with 14 bases between them. CDR3 in amino acids: CASSPRGGAYGYTF. The CDR3 nucleotides are TGTGCCAGCAGCCCCAGGGGAGGTGCCTATGGCTACACCTTC.

Notes on this clone: Other nucleotide sequences from this sample produce the same CDR3. The chain employs TRBV5-1 and TRBJ1-5; D gene uncertain. The CDR3 spans 13 residues. V gave up 4 bases and J gave up 1 base, with 6 bases separating them. CDR1 and CDR2 (germline): SGHRS, YFSETQ. The CDR3 is CASSLDSNQPQHF. CDR3 DNA sequence: TGCGCCAGCAGCCTGGACAGCAATCAGCCCCAGCATTTT.

The V call is TRBV27, the J call TRBJ2-1; D not resolved. V lost 5 bases and J lost 0, with 14 bases in between. Per germline, CDR1 MNHEY and CDR2 SMNVEV (reference sequence). This CDR3 comprises 16 residues. This CDR3 is CASSKELMSSYNEQFF. In DNA, the CDR3 is TGTGCCAGCAGTAAGGAATTAATGAGCTCCTACAATGAGCAGTTCTTC.

This clone came up a few times. The V gene is TRBV12-3 or TRBV12-4, the J gene TRBJ1-1; D is unclear. V lost 8 bases to trimming and J lost 2 bases, with 6 bases between them. This CDR3 contains 11 residues. CDR3 sequence: CASRLNTEAFF. The CDR3 nucleotides are TGTGCCAGCCGGCTAAACACTGAAGCTTTCTTT.

The V call is TRBV5-5, the J call TRBJ1-1, with D uncertain. The length of the CDR3 is 15 residues. Trimming removed 2 bases from V and 2 bases from J, with 13 bases in between. Germline CDR1 and CDR2: SGHKS and YYEKEE (reference sequence). The CDR3 coding sequence is TGTGCCAGCAGCTTTTTTCCCTCCGCCAACACTGAAGCTTTCTTT. Amino acids: CASSFFPSANTEAFF.

This chain uses TRBV4-1 with TRBJ1-1; 8 nucleotides match TRBD1. J gave up 1 base and V 1 base, and 2 bases lay outside the gene matches. The CDR3 sequence is 15 residues long. Per germline, CDR1 MGHRA and CDR2 YSYEKL. The CDR3 DNA sequence: TGCGCCAGCAGCCAAGCCGGGACAGGGAACACTGAAGCTTTCTTT. This translates into CASSQAGTGNTEAFF.

CDR3 in DNA: TGTGCCACCTCGACAGGGGGCCTGAGCGAGCAGTACTTC. The encoded protein is CATSTGGLSEQYF. The chain couples TRBV15 to TRBJ2-7, with 10 bases matching TRBD1. The V gene's germline CDR1 is LNHNV and CDR2 YYDKDF (reference sequence). V shed 8 bases and J 6 bases; nucleotides not matched to a gene: 7. The CDR3 is made up of 13 amino acids. Variable domain in full (rest from reference TRBV15 and TRBJ2-7): DAMVIQNPRYQVTQFGKPVTLSCSQTLNHNVMYWYQQKSSQAPKLLFHYYDKDFNNEADTPDNFQSRRPNTSFCFLDIRSPGLGDTAMYLCATSTGGLSEQYFGPGTRLTVT.

The chain joins TRBV9 to TRBJ2-5; TRBD1 matches 9 bases. The CDR3 consists of 15 residues. Germline V CDR1 and CDR2: SGDLS, YYNGEE. Trimming removed 3 bases from V and 5 bases from J; junction bases left unmatched: 8. Written as DNA, the CDR3 is TGTGCCAGCAGCGCTGATACAGGGGGCTGGGAGACCCAGTACTTC. Translation gives CASSADTGGWETQYF.

The chain has TRBV6-5 and TRBJ2-1; 10 nucleotides agree with TRBD1. Germline V lookup: CDR1 MNHEY, CDR2 SVGAGI. The CDR3 is made up of 15 amino acids. The trim removed 3 bases at V and 7 bases at J, leaving 6 bases unmatched. The CDR3: CASSYPGTGVNEQFF. The CDR3 DNA sequence: TGTGCCAGCAGTTATCCCGGGACAGGGGTTAATGAGCAGTTCTTC.

The chain carries TRBV4-1 and TRBJ1-2; 10 positions agree with TRBD1. This CDR3 spans 14 amino acids. Germline V gene sequence: CDR1 MGHRA, CDR2 YSYEKL. After removal of 4 bases from V and 3 bases from J, the junction contained 2 bases not matched to a gene. The CDR3 DNA reads TGCGCCAGCAGCCTCGGGACAGGGGACTATGGCTACACCTTC. Translation: CASSLGTGDYGYTF.

V gene TRBV7-9 combines with J gene TRBJ2-3; 7 bases map to TRBD2. The V gene's germline CDR1 is SEHNR and CDR2 FQNEAQ (reference sequence). V lost 4 bases to trimming and J lost 3 bases; unmatched junction nucleotides: 10. The CDR3 is made up of 16 amino acids. CDR3 DNA: TGTGCCAGCAGCTCTGTCTTAGCGGGTGATACAGATACGCAGTATTTT. It encodes CASSSVLAGDTDTQYF. Full variable domain (rest looked up from reference TRBV7-9 and TRBJ2-3): DTGVSQNPRHKITKRGQNVTFRCDPISEHNRLYWYRQTLGQGPEFLTYFQNEAQLEKSRLLSDRFSAERPKGSFSTLEIQRTEQGDSAMYLCASSSVLAGDTDTQYFGPGTRLTVL.

The chain has TRBV5-1 and TRBJ2-2; 8 nucleotides agree with TRBD2. V dropped 0 bases and J dropped 7; count of bases not matched to a gene: 11. The CDR3 has 17 amino acids. Per germline, CDR1 SGHRS and CDR2 YFSETQ. For the CDR3, the DNA is TGCGCCAGCAGCTTGGGACTAGCGAACCCCGGGGGCGGGGAGCTGTTTTTT. This translates into CASSLGLANPGGGELFF.

This rearrangement joins TRBV27 to TRBJ1-5; the match to TRBD1 covers 7 bases. The junction had 9 bases not matched to a gene; V was cut back by 4 bases and J by 0 bases. The CDR3 sequence is 17 residues long. Germline V gene data show CDR1 as MNHEY and CDR2 as SMNVEV (reference sequence). In nucleotides, the CDR3 is TGTGCCAGCAGTTCCGCAGGGGGGTCTTATAGCAATCAGCCCCAGCATTTT. This encodes CASSSAGGSYSNQPQHF.

The rearrangement uses TRBV28 and TRBJ2-7; D unclear. CDR3 length: 14 amino acids. The germline V gene encodes CDR1 MDHEN and CDR2 SYDVKM. Between the trimmed V and J ends, which lost 6 bases and 2 bases, there was a span of 14 bases. For the CDR3, the DNA is TGTGCCAGCAGCCCCTCCGGAGCAACCTACGAGCAGTACTTC. It specifies CASSPSGATYEQYF.

V gene TRBV19 combines with J gene TRBJ2-2; D might be TRBD2 (6 bases). The germline gives CDR1 LNHDA, CDR2 SQIVND (reference sequence). Trimming pared 4 bases from V and 0 bases from J, leaving 12 bases between. CDR3 length equals 16 residues. CDR3 nucleotide sequence: TGTGCCAGTAGTACAGGGCGGGGACCGAACACCGGGGAGCTGTTTTTT. This translates into CASSTGRGPNTGELFF.

CDR3 region: CASSWDPRETQYF. In DNA, the CDR3 is TGTGCCAGCAGCTGGGATCCGAGGGAGACCCAGTACTTC. The chain uses TRBV5-5 and TRBJ2-5; no firm D call. Germline V gene sequence: CDR1 SGHKS, CDR2 YYEKEE (reference sequence). Deletions cut 3 bases from V and 5 bases from J, with 11 bases between. The length of the CDR3 is 13 residues.

V gene TRBV5-1 combines with J gene TRBJ2-2, with D tentatively TRBD1 (5 bases). Deletions cut 2 bases from V and 4 bases from J, with 15 bases between. The CDR3 is 16 residues long. Germline CDR1 and CDR2: SGHRS and YFSETQ. CDR3 coding DNA: TGCGCCAGCAGCTTAACCCAGGGTCGAGGCACCGGGGAGCTGTTTTTT. It encodes CASSLTQGRGTGELFF.

The chain has TRBV4-2 and TRBJ2-1; unclear D gene. Trimming pared 1 base from V and 1 base from J, leaving 11 bases between. CDR1 and CDR2 from the germline V gene are LGHNA and YNFKEQ. CDR3 length equals 16 residues. This CDR3 is CASSQAWTESYNEQFF. CDR3 bases: TGTGCCAGCAGCCAAGCTTGGACCGAGTCCTACAATGAGCAGTTCTTC.

The table lists this clone with a count of one. The genes are TRBV5-8 and TRBJ1-5, with a tentative D call TRBD1 (5 bases). Per the germline V gene, CDR1 is SGHTS and CDR2 is YDEGEE. V was clipped by 3 bases and J by 5 bases, with 15 bases between them. The CDR3 runs 15 residues. The CDR3 coding sequence is TGTGCCAGCAGCTCGACCCCAGGGCAGTATCAGCCCCAGCATTTT. Encoded protein: CASSSTPGQYQPQHF.

The chain recombines TRBV5-8 with TRBJ1-2; D perhaps matches TRBD1 (6 bases). Trimming left V 5 bases short and J 9 bases short, with 20 bases between. CDR3 length: 14 amino acids. Germline CDR1 reads SGHTS; CDR2 reads YDEGEE. The CDR3 DNA sequence: TGTGCCAGCAGAAAAAAGGGGGTCCTAGAGAGCTACACCTTC. Residues: CASRKKGVLESYTF.

The chain recombines TRBV20-1 with TRBJ1-1; D not resolved. From germline, CDR1 is DFQATT and CDR2 SNEGSKA (reference sequence). This CDR3 spans 8 amino acids. The CDR3 here is CRPEAAFF. As DNA, the CDR3 is TGCAGACCGGAGGCAGCTTTCTTT.

This clone has only one observation. V and J are TRBV12-5 and TRBJ2-4, with 7 bases fitting TRBD2. CDR1 LGHNT and CDR2 FRNRAP come from the germline V gene. This CDR3 contains 12 residues. The J segment lost 8 bases and the V segment lost 7 bases, leaving 5 bases of the junction unmatched. Here the CDR3 DNA reads TGTGCTAGTGCCAGCGGGACTGACATTCAGTACTTC. It specifies CASASGTDIQYF.

Remarks on this clone: One end of the junction fails to match germline, which may point to a read error. The rearrangement links TRBV19 to TRBJ1-1, with a weak D call TRBD1 (5 bases). From germline, CDR1 is LNHDA and CDR2 SQIVND (reference sequence). The CDR3 contains 13 residues. This chain's CDR3 is CASSMGPTPEAFF. CDR3 bases: TGTGCCAGTAGTATGGGGCCAACACCTGAGGCTTTCTTT.